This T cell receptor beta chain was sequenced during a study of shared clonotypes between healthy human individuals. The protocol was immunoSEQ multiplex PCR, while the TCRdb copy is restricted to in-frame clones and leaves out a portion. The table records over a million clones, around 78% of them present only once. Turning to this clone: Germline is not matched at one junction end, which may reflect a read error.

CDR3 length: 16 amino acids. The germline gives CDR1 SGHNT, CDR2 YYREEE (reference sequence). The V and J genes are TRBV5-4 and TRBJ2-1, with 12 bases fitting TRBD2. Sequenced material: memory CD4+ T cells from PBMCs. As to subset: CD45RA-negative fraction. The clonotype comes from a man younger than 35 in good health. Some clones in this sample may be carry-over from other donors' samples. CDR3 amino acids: CASSLGRLAGVNEQFF. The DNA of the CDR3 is TGTGCCAGCAGTTTGGGGCGACTAGCGGGAGTGAATGAGCAGTTCTTC.